This TCR beta chain was sequenced during a study of blood T cell repertoires in COVID-19. Background on the study: The United States, Italy and Spain supplied acute and convalescent COVID-19 samples. T cells, B-cell-depleted T cells, or PBMCs supplied cDNA or gDNA.

Original data processing: The authors estimated nucleated cell counts from reference gene primer amplification. Measured with immunoSEQ multiplex PCR; TCRdb has only the in-frame clones, and not every one. Clonal size and the V and J genes are those of that table, whereas D and trimming came from the DNA. The repertoire has around 70,000 clones, around 81% of them found once; the top ten carry 20%. From germline, CDR1 is MNHEY and CDR2 SMNVEV (reference sequence). This CDR3 contains 14 residues. V lost 5 bases and J lost 4; bases outside the gene matches: 5. The sample comprised peripheral blood. The source of this sequence is a woman aged 70-85 years with acute or convalescent COVID-19. The rearrangement links TRBV27 to TRBJ2-1; TRBD1 agrees at 7 bases. The CDR3 sequence: CASSNQGVYNEQFF. The DNA of the CDR3 is TGTGCCAGCAGTAACCAGGGGGTGTACAATGAGCAGTTCTTC.